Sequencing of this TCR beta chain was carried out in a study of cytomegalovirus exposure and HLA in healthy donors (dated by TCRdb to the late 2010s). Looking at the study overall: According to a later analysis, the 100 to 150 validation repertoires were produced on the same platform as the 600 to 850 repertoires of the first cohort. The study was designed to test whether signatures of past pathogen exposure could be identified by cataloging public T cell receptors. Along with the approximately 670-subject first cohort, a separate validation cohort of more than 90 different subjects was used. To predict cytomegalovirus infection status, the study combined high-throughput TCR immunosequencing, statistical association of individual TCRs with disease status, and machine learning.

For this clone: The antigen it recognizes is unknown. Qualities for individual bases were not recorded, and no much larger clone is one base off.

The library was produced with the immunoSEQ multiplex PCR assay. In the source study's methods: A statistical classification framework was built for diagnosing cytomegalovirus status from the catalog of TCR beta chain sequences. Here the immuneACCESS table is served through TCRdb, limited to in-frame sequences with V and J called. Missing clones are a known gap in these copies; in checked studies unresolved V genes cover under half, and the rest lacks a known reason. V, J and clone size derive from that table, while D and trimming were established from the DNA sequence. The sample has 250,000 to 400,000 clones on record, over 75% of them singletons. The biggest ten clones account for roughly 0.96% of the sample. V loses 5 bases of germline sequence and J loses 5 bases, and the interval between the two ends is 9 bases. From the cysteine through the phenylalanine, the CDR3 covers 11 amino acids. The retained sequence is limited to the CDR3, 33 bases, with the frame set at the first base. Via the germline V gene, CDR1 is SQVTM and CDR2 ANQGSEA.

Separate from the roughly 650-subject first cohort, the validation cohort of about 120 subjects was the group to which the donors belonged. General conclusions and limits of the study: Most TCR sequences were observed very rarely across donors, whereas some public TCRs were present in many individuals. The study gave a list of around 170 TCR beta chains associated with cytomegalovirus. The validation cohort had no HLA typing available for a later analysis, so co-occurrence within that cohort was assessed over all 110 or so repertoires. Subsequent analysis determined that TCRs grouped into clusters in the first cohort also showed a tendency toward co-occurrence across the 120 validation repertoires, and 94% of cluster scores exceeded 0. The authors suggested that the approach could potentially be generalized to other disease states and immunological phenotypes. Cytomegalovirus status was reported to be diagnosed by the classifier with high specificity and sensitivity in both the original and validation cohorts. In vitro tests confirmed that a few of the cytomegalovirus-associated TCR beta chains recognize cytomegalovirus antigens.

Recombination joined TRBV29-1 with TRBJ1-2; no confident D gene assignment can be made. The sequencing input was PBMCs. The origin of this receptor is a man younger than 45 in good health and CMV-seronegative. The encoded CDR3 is CSVRTEYGYTF. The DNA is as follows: TGCAGCGTTCGAACAGAATATGGCTACACCTTC.